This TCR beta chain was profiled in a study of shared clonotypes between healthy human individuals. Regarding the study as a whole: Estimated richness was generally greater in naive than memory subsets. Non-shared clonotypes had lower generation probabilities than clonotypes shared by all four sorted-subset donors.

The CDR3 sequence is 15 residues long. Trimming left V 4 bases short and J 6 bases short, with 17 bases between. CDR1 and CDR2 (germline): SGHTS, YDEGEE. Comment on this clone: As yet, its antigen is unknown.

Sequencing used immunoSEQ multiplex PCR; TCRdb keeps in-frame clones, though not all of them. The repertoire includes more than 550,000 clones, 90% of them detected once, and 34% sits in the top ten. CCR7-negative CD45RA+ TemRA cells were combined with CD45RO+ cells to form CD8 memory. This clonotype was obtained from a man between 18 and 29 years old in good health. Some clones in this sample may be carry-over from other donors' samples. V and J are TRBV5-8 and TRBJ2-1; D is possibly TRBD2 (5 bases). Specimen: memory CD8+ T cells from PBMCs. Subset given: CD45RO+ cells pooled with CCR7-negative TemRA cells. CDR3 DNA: TGTGCCAGCAGCGTCTTGCGGGTAGGCCTCAATGAGCAGTTCTTC. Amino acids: CASSVLRVGLNEQFF.